This is a list of T cell receptor beta chains from one sample in a study of cytomegalovirus exposure and HLA in healthy donors. The assay was immunoSEQ multiplex PCR, and TCRdb's table has in-frame clones only and misses some. The sample lists roughly 170,000 clones; 70% to 90% were seen once. Material: PBMCs. The receptors stem from a woman aged 25-40 years in good health and CMV-seronegative. Both conserved end residues are part of each CDR3.

v_gene,CDR3aa
TRBV5-1,CASSGRTSAYEQYF
TRBV27,CASSIGQGQATQYF
TRBV25-1,CASGRGSTDTQYF
TRBV5-8,CASSLEPPGQTHSNQPQHF
TRBV5-1,CASSLLPRTGYSNQPQHF
TRBV2,CASTNWAPYEQYF
TRBV13,CASSRGGEAKNIQYF
TRBV2,CASSVGTGPNSNQPQHF
TRBV7-9,CASSFTGVIEQYF
TRBV4-3,CASSQDPPTLLGQGYGYTF
TRBV4-3,CASSWSLVGETQYF
TRBV7-6,CASSQWARGNTDTQYF
TRBV13,CASSLKFQGWNTEAFF
TRBV6-5,CASSLSGEPTTDTQYF
TRBV5-1,CASSPTGVSSYEQYF
TRBV19,CASSIDHRANYGYTF
TRBV19,CASSNRAFEKLFF
TRBV12-2,CASRHPKRVEQYF
TRBV7-2,CASSPARGRENIQYF
TRBV19,CASSIAGLGNTEAFF
TRBV2,CASRADSWNTEAFF
TRBV4-3,CASSHLVGGKDYGYTF
TRBV27,CASSVSPGQGSGYTF
TRBV10-3,CAISESDRGQPQHF
TRBV4-3,CASSQDKGQGETQYF
TRBV2,CASSEYRVPGELFF
TRBV28,CASSSRGSGDETQYF
TRBV5-5,CASSLAPEGYGYTF
TRBV4-1,CASSQAVQETQYF
TRBV4-3,CASSQDAGGRGYTF
TRBV7-2,CASSTTYEQYF
TRBV28,CASSDTSGLANEQYF
TRBV28,CASSPSGGALYNEQFF